The next 21 T cell receptor beta chains were all read from a single sample in a study of tumor-infiltrating lymphocytes in primary liver carcinoma. Unsorted whole blood supplied the blood RNA, and germline DNA was isolated too. Synthesis of TCR beta cDNA was carried out from 500 ng total RNA with a constant-region primer. For TCR beta, libraries were produced by three nested multiplex PCR rounds using slightly modified ARM-PCR. The two initial PCR rounds, 9 to 11 cycles each, used TRBV1-TRBV30 forward and C-beta reverse primers. MiXCR, applied by TCRdb to the multiplex PCR reads, yields one record per CDR3 protein. Counted here are approximately 340,000 distinct CDR3 sequences, almost 65% occurring once; the ten biggest clones make up under 8%. The material sequenced was peripheral blood. These receptors were taken from a man aged 40-55 years with primary liver carcinoma and hepatitis B virus infection.

A remark on this clonotype: Here the CDR3 omits its conserved ending phenylalanine or tryptophan, so a read error is the likely source. The chain couples TRBV29-1 to TRBJ2-5, with 7 bases that match TRBD1. The CDR3 covers 13 residues. Germline CDR1 is SQVTM and CDR2 is ANQGSEA. CDR3 nucleotide sequence: TGCAGTGTTGACGAACAGGGGATTGAGACCCAGTACTCC. Encoded protein: CSVDEQGIETQYS.

This clonotype has just one count. At one end, the junction sequence differs from germline, possibly due to a read error. This chain links TRBV5-1 with TRBJ2-6, with TRBD2 as a possible D gene (6 bases). Germline-derived CDR1 and CDR2 are SGHRS and YFSETQ. The CDR3 loop spans 17 amino acids. The CDR3 coding sequence is TGCACCAGCAGCTTGGCCAGTGCCGGGGGTGGGGCCAACGTCCTGACTTTC. This translates into CTSSLASAGGGANVLTF.

The V gene is TRBV5-1, the J gene TRBJ2-1; a weak D match, TRBD1 (7 bases). This CDR3 has 14 amino acids. V was pared by 4 bases and J by 7 bases, with 15 bases between. Germline CDR1 reads SGHRS; CDR2 reads YFSETQ. The CDR3 reads CASSEQGRLNEQFF. CDR3 sequence (DNA): TGCGCCAGCAGCGAACAGGGGAGGTTGAATGAGCAGTTCTTC.

The rearrangement links TRBV6-5 to TRBJ1-2; 8 positions match TRBD1. The CDR3 contains 15 residues. CDR1 MNHEY and CDR2 SVGAGI come from the germline V gene. Trimming took 0 bases from V and 8 from J; bases not matched to a gene: 8. The CDR3 sequence is CASSYSLTGVGGYTF. The CDR3 DNA reads as TGTGCCAGCAGTTACTCACTGACAGGGGTTGGCGGCTACACCTTC.

A few counts support this clonotype. V gene TRBV7-9 combines with J gene TRBJ2-1; 7 bases fit TRBD2. CDR3 length: 16 residues. Germline CDR1 SEHNR, CDR2 FQNEAQ (reference sequence). V shed 0 bases, J shed 9 bases, and the junction held 11 bases outside the gene matches. For the CDR3, the DNA is TGTGCCAGCAGCTTAGCCCGATTGGCGGGAGCTAGTGAGCAGTTCTTC. Translated, it gives CASSLARLAGASEQFF.

The genes are TRBV6-1 and TRBJ2-1; a weak D match, TRBD2 (6 bases). CDR3 length: 14 amino acids. The germline V and J ends were trimmed by 10 bases and 4 bases, with 17 bases remaining between them. CDR1 and CDR2 from the germline V gene are MNHNS and SASEGT. DNA for the CDR3: TGTGCCAACATTCAGCGGGCGGGGTACAATGAGCAGTTCTTC. Amino acid sequence: CANIQRAGYNEQFF.

Turning to this clonotype: One junction end disagrees with the germline gene, perhaps due to a read error. V gene TRBV6-6 combines with J gene TRBJ2-6, with D possibly being TRBD1 (5 bases). Germline V gene lookup returns CDR1 MNHNY and CDR2 SVGAGI (reference sequence). CDR3 size: 15 residues. The CDR3 DNA sequence: TGTGTCAGCAGACTTCAGGGATCTGGGGCCAACGTCCTGACTTTC. This encodes CVSRLQGSGANVLTF.

This clonotype was seen once. This chain links TRBV28 with TRBJ1-1; D perhaps matches TRBD1 (6 bases). Germline V gene sequence: CDR1 MDHEN, CDR2 SYDVKM. Trimming pared 3 bases from V and 7 bases from J, leaving 27 bases between. This CDR3 spans 18 amino acids. The chain's CDR3 is CASSFGSRGTNFGIEAFF. CDR3 DNA: TGTGCCAGCAGTTTCGGGTCGAGGGGGACAAATTTCGGCATTGAAGCTTTCTTT.

Of note for this clonotype: The junction does not match germline at one end; this may be a read error. This rearrangement joins TRBV11-1 to TRBJ2-1; no clear D. This CDR3 has 11 amino acids. The germline CDR1 and CDR2 sequences are SGHAT and FQDESV (reference sequence). The CDR3 here is CDSSYHYEQFF. The CDR3, as DNA: TGTGACAGCAGTTATCACTATGAGCAGTTCTTC.

A note on this clonotype: Because the CDR3's place on the DNA is in doubt, the DNA is left out and the CDR3 is given as listed by TCRdb. V is TRBV14 and J is TRBJ2-5; the DNA was not compared with TRBD1, the D call given in the table. The CDR3 totals 13 residues, both ends included. CDR1 is SGHDN, CDR2 FVKESK, per germline. This CDR3 reads CASSPWGMGTLYF.

The chain has TRBV11-2 and TRBJ2-3; a possible D gene is TRBD1 (6 bases). Germline V lookup: CDR1 SGHAT, CDR2 FQNNGV. CDR3 length: 14 residues. Trimming shortened V by 1 base and J by 12 bases, and 17 bases separated the two germline ends. The CDR3: CASSLGEQGVTQYF. The CDR3 DNA sequence: TGTGCCAGCAGCTTAGGGGAACAGGGAGTAACACAGTATTTT.

V and J are TRBV5-1 and TRBJ1-2, with D possibly TRBD1 on 5 matching bases. The CDR3 totals 13 residues. The ends were cut back, 0 bases at V and 8 bases at J, with 11 bases in the middle. Germline V CDR1 and CDR2: SGHRS, YFSETQ. The CDR3 spells CASSLDGGGGYTF. The CDR3 DNA reads as TGCGCCAGCAGCTTGGACGGGGGAGGCGGCTACACCTTC.

This clonotype has more than one count but fewer than ten. It may be a read error: a sequence one base away is much more abundant. V gene TRBV12-3 or TRBV12-4 combines with J gene TRBJ2-3; D is unresolved. This CDR3 contains 10 residues. The CDR3: CASSIDTQYF. CDR3 nucleotides: TGTGCCAGCAGCATAGATACGCAGTATTTT.

Many counts were recorded for this clonotype. The rearrangement links TRBV4-2 to TRBJ2-5, with TRBD2 identical over 7 bases. CDR1 and CDR2 (germline): LGHNA, YNFKEQ. The CDR3 runs to 14 residues. V shed 1 base and J 5 bases; nucleotides not matched to a gene: 4. This chain's CDR3 is CASSQVGGEETQYF. CDR3 DNA sequence: TGTGCCAGCAGCCAAGTGGGAGGGGAGGAGACCCAGTACTTC.

This clonotype was seen a handful of times. A much bigger clone sits one base away, suggesting this may be a read error. Here the CDR3 omits its conserved ending phenylalanine or tryptophan, so a read error is the likely source. The chain carries TRBV12-3 or TRBV12-4 and TRBJ2-7, with D maybe TRBD2 (5 bases). The germline V and J ends were trimmed by 5 bases and 2 bases, with 13 bases remaining between them. The CDR3 is 14 amino acids. In DNA form, the CDR3 reads TGTGCCAGCAGTCTCACCGGGATGGCCTACGAGCAGTACATC. It specifies CASSLTGMAYEQYI.

This clonotype was counted many times. This rearrangement joins TRBV5-4 to TRBJ2-3; maybe TRBD1 (5 bases). The CDR3 runs 15 residues. Looked up from germline, CDR1 is SGHNT and CDR2 is YYREEE (reference sequence). Trimming left V 3 bases short and J 0 bases short, with 11 bases between. The CDR3 sequence: CASSSDRTSTDTQYF. The DNA for the CDR3 is TGTGCCAGCAGCTCCGACAGAACTAGCACAGATACGCAGTATTTT.

The chain carries TRBV5-1 and TRBJ2-7; possibly TRBD1 for D (5 bases). The germline gives CDR1 SGHRS, CDR2 YFSETQ. This CDR3 contains 14 residues. Trimming left V 0 bases short and J 7 bases short, with 14 bases between. CDR3 nucleotide sequence: TGCGCCAGCAGCTTGGGCAGGGTGTTCCGAGAGCAGTACTTC. Residues: CASSLGRVFREQYF.

This clonotype was picked up a small number of times. J is TRBJ2-5 and V is TRBV11-2; TRBD1 matches 8 bases. The trim removed 5 bases at V and 5 bases at J, leaving 4 bases unmatched. Germline V CDR1 and CDR2: SGHAT, FQNNGV. The CDR3 totals 13 residues. The CDR3: CASSQGQVETQYF. CDR3 coding DNA: TGTGCCAGCAGCCAGGGACAGGTCGAGACCCAGTACTTC.

This clonotype was picked up many times. This may arise from a read error, as a much more abundant clone is one base away. The chain couples TRBV28 to TRBJ1-2; no definite D call. The CDR3 extends over 8 amino acids. The germline CDR1 and CDR2 sequences are MDHEN and SYDVKM. V was cut by 8 bases and J by 8 bases, with 3 bases left in between. The CDR3 is CASGGYTF. The DNA of the CDR3 is TGTGCCAGCGGGGGCTACACCTTC.

This clonotype was seen a few times. This chain uses TRBV14 with TRBJ1-1, with 8 bases fitting TRBD1. The germline CDR1 and CDR2 sequences are SGHDN and FVKESK. The ends lost 4 bases at V and 1 base at J; junction bases unmatched: 5. This CDR3 has 15 residues. CDR3 loop: CASSLRTGRNTEAFF. The CDR3 DNA sequence: TGTGCCAGCAGCCTCAGGACAGGGCGGAACACTGAAGCTTTCTTT.

This clonotype was detected a few times. The chain recombines TRBV30 with TRBJ2-2, with TRBD2 matching 10 bases. Germline values: CDR1 GTSNPN, CDR2 SVGIG (reference sequence). With 2 bases clipped from V and 5 bases from J, the junction kept 5 bases outside the gene matches. The length of the CDR3 is 15 residues. CDR3 sequence (DNA): TGTGCCTGGAGTAGCCTAGCGGGAGAGACCGGGGAGCTGTTTTTT. It codes for CAWSSLAGETGELFF.